These 26 T cell receptor beta chains originate from one sample sequenced in a study of CD8 T cells in ankylosing spondylitis. No antigen is known for these receptors. Study-wide results and caveats: Seemingly characteristic of ankylosing spondylitis blood was a TCR beta motif consisting of about 8 highly homologous variants.

TCRdb ran MiXCR on the 5' RACE reads and lists one entry per CDR3 protein. The sample lists about 540,000 distinct CDR3 sequences; roughly an eighth were seen once. Sequencing used blood, either unsorted or a sorted T cell fraction (not recorded which). The receptors come from a male donor with ankylosing spondylitis.

Many counts were recorded for this clonotype. As DNA, the CDR3 is TGTGCCAGCAGTACTTGGAGCACAGATACGCAGTATTTT. The encoded protein is CASSTWSTDTQYF. This chain joins TRBV12-3 or TRBV12-4 and TRBJ2-3; D ambiguous. The CDR3 is 13 amino acids. V lost 5 bases to trimming and J lost 0 bases, with 6 bases between them.

This CDR3 reads CASSLEVGANTGELFF. CDR3 nucleotides: TGCGCCAGCAGCCTGGAGGTAGGGGCGAACACCGGGGAGCTGTTTTTT. The V call is TRBV5-1, the J call TRBJ2-2; perhaps D is TRBD1 or TRBD2 (5 bases each). Trimming left V 4 bases short and J 0 bases short, with 13 bases between. CDR3 length: 16 residues. CDR1 and CDR2 from the germline V gene are SGHRS and YFSETQ.

The gene calls are TRBV27 and TRBJ2-7, with 7 bases aligning to TRBD1. After removal of 1 base from V and 2 bases from J, the junction contained 5 bases not matched to a gene. Germline V gene sequence: CDR1 MNHEY, CDR2 SMNVEV (reference sequence). The length of the CDR3 is 15 residues. The CDR3 protein is CASSLYRDRTYEQYF. CDR3 coding DNA: TGTGCCAGCAGTTTATACCGGGACAGAACCTACGAGCAGTACTTC.

This clonotype was detected ten times or more. The rearrangement links TRBV5-1 to TRBJ2-6; D not resolved. Germline values: CDR1 SGHRS, CDR2 YFSETQ. V was cut by 4 bases and J by 0 bases, with 14 bases left in between. The CDR3 consists of 17 residues. The CDR3 sequence is CASSRSGRSSGANVLTF. In DNA, the CDR3 is TGCGCCAGCAGCCGATCCGGACGGAGCTCTGGGGCCAACGTCCTGACTTTC.

V usage is TRBV20-1 and J usage is TRBJ2-1; 9 bases match TRBD2. The CDR3 covers 14 residues. Germline V gene data show CDR1 as DFQATT and CDR2 as SNEGSKA (reference sequence). Trimming took 5 bases from V and 4 from J; bases not matched to a gene: 6. CDR3 sequence (DNA): TGCAGTGCTCCTAGCGGGATTGGTTACAATGAGCAGTTCTTC. Amino acid sequence: CSAPSGIGYNEQFF.

In this sample, this clonotype turned up a few times. The J gene is TRBJ2-5, the V gene TRBV5-1; 9 nucleotides line up with TRBD1. This CDR3 spans 15 amino acids. CDR1 and CDR2 from the germline V gene are SGHRS and YFSETQ. V shed 1 base and J 3 bases; nucleotides not matched to a gene: 4. The CDR3 DNA follows: TGCGCCAGCAGCTTGTACTGGACAGGGGAAGAGACCCAGTACTTC. This sequence encodes CASSLYWTGEETQYF.

The chain is built from TRBV20-1 and TRBJ1-5; 8 bases match TRBD1. The CDR3 extends over 14 amino acids. V gave up 3 bases and J gave up 1 base; unmatched junction bases: 2. In germline, CDR1 is DFQATT, CDR2 SNEGSKA (reference sequence). DNA for the CDR3: TGCAGTGCTAGCAGGGGGCTCAGCAATCAGCCCCAGCATTTT. Translation gives CSASRGLSNQPQHF.

The chain combines TRBV20-1 with TRBJ2-7; TRBD2 aligns across 9 bases. V shed 0 bases, J shed 4 bases, and the junction held 4 bases outside the gene matches. CDR1 and CDR2 (germline): DFQATT, SNEGSKA (reference sequence). There are 14 residues in the CDR3. The CDR3 DNA follows: TGCAGTGCTAGAGATCCTAGCGGGACGTACGAGCAGTACTTC. Translating it yields CSARDPSGTYEQYF.

In its sample, this clonotype was seen many times. This rearrangement joins TRBV20-1 to TRBJ1-3; no firm D call. Germline values: CDR1 DFQATT, CDR2 SNEGSKA (reference sequence). The CDR3 is 13 residues long. V lost 5 bases to trimming and J lost 2 bases, with 10 bases between them. The CDR3 sequence is CSAEGAPGNTIYF. CDR3 nucleotides: TGCAGTGCTGAGGGTGCCCCTGGAAACACCATATATTTT.

This clonotype was counted at least ten times. This chain links TRBV28 with TRBJ2-1; 13 nucleotides line up with TRBD2. This CDR3 has 20 amino acids. From germline, CDR1 is MDHEN and CDR2 SYDVKM. J was trimmed by 6 bases and V by 2 bases; bases with no gene match: 16. The CDR3 spells CASSLIRGLAGTGVLNEQFF. CDR3 DNA: TGTGCCAGCAGTTTAATTAGGGGACTAGCGGGAACGGGGGTCCTCAATGAGCAGTTCTTC. Full variable domain (missing parts from reference TRBV28 and TRBJ2-1): DVKVTQSSRYLVKRTGEKVFLECVQDMDHENMFWYRQDPGLGLRLIYFSYDVKMKEKGDIPEGYSVSREKKERFSLILESASTNQTSMYLCASSLIRGLAGTGVLNEQFFGPGTRLTVL.

With regard to this clonotype: A read error may produce the germline difference seen at one junction end. V gene TRBV4-1 combines with J gene TRBJ2-2, with D perhaps TRBD2 (6 bases). The CDR3 is 16 amino acids. In germline, CDR1 is MGHRA, CDR2 YSYEKL. The CDR3 loop reads CASSQGGGTYTGEPFF. For the CDR3, the DNA is TGCGCCAGCAGCCAAGGGGGCGGGACGTACACCGGGGAGCCGTTTTTT.

The sample holds a few counts of this clonotype. V gene TRBV5-1 combines with J gene TRBJ2-1; 7 bases fit TRBD1. This CDR3 contains 13 residues. Germline V gene data show CDR1 as SGHRS and CDR2 as YFSETQ. J lost 5 bases, V lost 7 bases, and 6 bases had no gene match. CDR3 region: CASSDRFDNEQFF. The CDR3 DNA sequence: TGCGCCAGCTCGGACAGGTTCGACAATGAGCAGTTCTTC.

The chain couples TRBV7-2 to TRBJ2-1; D assignment may be TRBD1 or TRBD2 (5 bases each). The CDR3 is 14 amino acids. V was pared by 5 bases and J by 9 bases, with 17 bases between. The germline CDR1 and CDR2 sequences are SGHTA and FQGNSA. CDR3 in amino acids: CASSRTRGSGEQFF. In DNA form, the CDR3 reads TGTGCCAGCAGCCGTACTCGGGGCAGCGGTGAGCAGTTCTTC.

The rearrangement uses TRBV11-2 and TRBJ2-5; possible D gene TRBD2, 5 bases. The CDR3 is made up of 14 amino acids. The V gene lost 1 base and the J gene lost 7 bases, with 13 bases spanning the gap. Germline V gene data show CDR1 as SGHAT and CDR2 as FQNNGV. This chain's CDR3 is CASSLAGISGTQYF. The CDR3 nucleotides read TGTGCCAGCAGCTTAGCGGGGATCTCAGGGACCCAGTACTTC.

This clonotype came up many times. The chain couples TRBV20-1 to TRBJ2-7; possible D gene TRBD2, 7 bases. CDR1 is DFQATT and CDR2 is SNEGSKA in the germline V gene (reference sequence). This CDR3 has 13 amino acids. The CDR3 reads CSAPMGGGSEQYF. CDR3 bases: TGCAGCGCCCCAATGGGGGGGGGCTCCGAGCAGTACTTC.

This clonotype was seen only a few times. The rearrangement uses TRBV12-3 or TRBV12-4 and TRBJ2-5; D not certain. Trimming left V 3 bases short and J 5 bases short, with 13 bases between. The CDR3 has 14 amino acids. In DNA, the CDR3 is TGTGCCAGCAGTTTGATCCAACTGGGGGAGACCCAGTACTTC. Translation gives CASSLIQLGETQYF.

This clonotype was observed many times. The J gene is TRBJ1-2, the V gene TRBV6-1; D may be TRBD1 (6 bases). Germline assignment: CDR1 MNHNS and CDR2 SASEGT. V was shortened by 1 base and J by 2 bases, with 14 bases between the two germline ends. The CDR3 consists of 16 residues. The CDR3 DNA is TGTGCCAGCAGTGAAGTCGGACAGCCCAGAAACTATGGCTACACCTTC. It codes for CASSEVGQPRNYGYTF.

This clonotype has a count of ten or more. The rearrangement uses TRBV12-3 or TRBV12-4 and TRBJ2-1; 10 bases map to TRBD1. The CDR3 sequence is 15 residues long. With 6 bases clipped from V and 6 bases from J, the junction kept 8 bases outside the gene matches. CDR3 DNA sequence: TGTGCCAGCAGCCTTGGACAGGGGGGAAGCAATGAGCAGTTCTTC. Protein product: CASSLGQGGSNEQFF.

This clonotype was found many times. J is TRBJ2-5 and V is TRBV7-8, with D possibly TRBD1 on 6 matching bases. The CDR3 is 15 residues long. CDR1 is SGHVS and CDR2 is FQNEAQ in the germline V gene. Trimming removed 3 bases at V and 5 bases at J, with 16 bases between. Here the CDR3 DNA reads TGTGCCAGCAGCTTGGACAGAATGATAAGGGAGACCCAGTACTTC. Translation: CASSLDRMIRETQYF.

This clonotype was counted between two and nine times. V is TRBV12-3 or TRBV12-4 and J is TRBJ2-2, with a tentative D call TRBD2 (5 bases). CDR3 size: 17 residues. V was pared by 0 bases and J by 6 bases, with 17 bases between. CDR3 in amino acids: CASSLARSGIKAGELFF. CDR3 DNA sequence: TGTGCCAGCAGTTTAGCAAGGTCGGGAATTAAGGCCGGGGAGCTGTTTTTT.

The chain combines TRBV29-1 with TRBJ2-3; D may be TRBD1 (5 bases). CDR3 size: 13 residues. The germline V gene encodes CDR1 SQVTM and CDR2 ANQGSEA. V lost 3 bases, J lost 5 bases, and 12 bases lay in between. Here the CDR3 DNA reads TGCAGCGTTGACCAGACAGTAAGAGATACGCAGTATTTT. As protein: CSVDQTVRDTQYF.

This clonotype was counted between two and nine times. The chain couples TRBV20-1 to TRBJ2-1, with D possibly matching TRBD2 (6 bases). Between the trimmed V and J ends, which lost 3 bases and 6 bases, there was a span of 30 bases. The length of the CDR3 is 19 residues. Germline CDR1 is DFQATT and CDR2 is SNEGSKA (reference sequence). The CDR3 loop reads CSASRSELHRDSPGNEQFF. For the CDR3, the DNA is TGCAGTGCTAGCCGAAGCGAACTACACCGGGACTCACCAGGCAATGAGCAGTTCTTC.

The chain employs TRBV18 and TRBJ2-3, with 7 bases aligning to TRBD2. CDR1 and CDR2 from the germline V gene are KGHSH and LQKENI. The CDR3 spans 18 residues. J gave up 4 bases and V 1 base, and 14 bases lay outside the gene matches. The CDR3 coding sequence is TGTGCCAGCTCACCACGGCCGGGAGGAATGGTAGACCCAGATACGCAGTATTTT. Translated: CASSPRPGGMVDPDTQYF.

Here the CDR3 reads CAWSVHGDGELFF. The CDR3 DNA sequence: TGTGCCTGGAGTGTACACGGGGACGGGGAGCTGTTTTTT. The chain is built from TRBV30 and TRBJ2-2; tentative D call: TRBD2 (5 bases). Deletions cut 0 bases from V and 7 bases from J, with 9 bases between. The CDR3 sequence is 13 residues long. CDR1 GTSNPN and CDR2 SVGIG come from the germline V gene (reference sequence).

V gene TRBV20-1 combines with J gene TRBJ1-1, with a possible D match to TRBD1 (5 bases). The CDR3 loop spans 13 amino acids. Trimming left V 5 bases short and J 4 bases short, with 14 bases between. Germline assignment: CDR1 DFQATT and CDR2 SNEGSKA (reference sequence). CDR3 loop: CSASRGGSTEAFF. CDR3 sequence (DNA): TGCAGTGCTTCCCGGGGGGGATCCACTGAAGCTTTCTTT.

CDR3 protein: CASSQTRGGGQPQHF. The CDR3 DNA reads as TGTGCCAGCAGCCAGACGAGGGGGGGCGGGCAGCCCCAGCATTTT. This sequence joins TRBV3-1 and TRBJ1-5, with D tentatively TRBD1 (6 bases). Germline assignment: CDR1 LGHDT and CDR2 YNNKEL (reference sequence). V was clipped by 3 bases and J by 7 bases, with 16 bases between them. The CDR3 sequence is 15 residues long.